These T cell receptor beta chains were read from a single sample in a study of CD8+CD57+ T cells in acquired aplastic anemia. MiXCR, applied by TCRdb to the reads, yields one record per CDR3 protein. The table lists hundreds of thousands of distinct CDR3 sequences, approximately 33% of them singletons. Material: sorted CD4+, CD8+, or CD8+CD57+ T cells (not recorded which) from PBMCs. These receptors originate from a human donor with aplastic anemia. CDR3s include the opening cysteine and the closing phenylalanine or tryptophan. The D gene is left open where the match is weak. Size is omitted from some rows. Given values are once, few, many or a class for expanded clones.

J: TRBJ2-7; size: NA; D: TRBD1; V: TRBV7-9; length: 15; DNA: TGTGCCAGCAGCTGGCCGGGACAGGTTAGCTACGAGCAGTACTTC; CDR3: CASSWPGQVSYEQYF
J: TRBJ1-5; size: NA; D: NA; V: TRBV6-5; length: 14; DNA: TGTGCCAGCAGTTTACAGGGTGACAATCAGCCCCAGCATTTT; CDR3: CASSLQGDNQPQHF
J: TRBJ2-5; size: once; D: NA; V: TRBV19; length: 14; DNA: TGTGCCAGTGCTGCAGGGAGTGCGGGGGAGACCCAGTACTTC; CDR3: CASAAGSAGETQYF
J: TRBJ2-2; size: few; D: TRBD1; V: TRBV29-1; length: 14; DNA: TGCAGCGCCGGAGGGACAGGGGGTACCGGGGAGCTGTTTTTT; CDR3: CSAGGTGGTGELFF
J: TRBJ2-7; size: once; D: NA; V: TRBV5-1; length: 16; DNA: TGCGCCAGCAGCTTGGCCGGTGGGGTGGCCGCCTACGAGCAGTACTTC; CDR3: CASSLAGGVAAYEQYF
J: TRBJ1-6; size: NA; D: NA; V: TRBV11-2; length: 15; DNA: TGTGCCAGCAGCGTAGAGGCCGGAGGTGATTCACCCCTCCACTTT; CDR3: CASSVEAGGDSPLHF
J: TRBJ1-4; size: NA; D: NA; V: TRBV29-1; length: 15; DNA: TGCAGCGTCGCCAGGGAGCGAGGGGAGAATGAAAAACTGTTTTTT; CDR3: CSVARERGENEKLFF
J: TRBJ1-1; size: NA; D: NA; V: TRBV4-2; length: 14; DNA: TGTGCCAGCAGCCAATTAGCCCCGAGCACTGAAGCTTTCTTT; CDR3: CASSQLAPSTEAFF
J: TRBJ1-6; size: few; D: NA; V: TRBV27; length: 15; DNA: TGTGCCAGCAGGATCAGGGTCCCCACGGGTTCACCCCTCCACTTT; CDR3: CASRIRVPTGSPLHF
J: TRBJ1-5; size: NA; D: NA; V: TRBV7-2; length: 14; DNA: TGTGCCAGCAGCAAGGGGGGGGTGGGGCAGCCCCAGCATTTT; CDR3: CASSKGGVGQPQHF
J: TRBJ1-5; size: NA; D: NA; V: TRBV20-1; length: 14; DNA: TGCAGTGCTAGTTACGGGAATAGCAATCAGCCCCAGCATTTT; CDR3: CSASYGNSNQPQHF
J: TRBJ2-7; size: NA; D: TRBD2; V: TRBV4-2; length: 16; DNA: TGTGCCAGCAGCCATGATACTAGCGGGGAATTTTACGAGCAGTACTTC; CDR3: CASSHDTSGEFYEQYF
J: TRBJ2-5; size: few; D: NA; V: TRBV11-2; length: 14; DNA: TGTGCCAGCAGCTTGGTCAGTCGTGTGGAGACCCAGTACTTC; CDR3: CASSLVSRVETQYF
J: TRBJ2-7; size: NA; D: NA; V: TRBV10-3; length: 16; DNA: TGTGCCGTCAGTCACCAGGCCTCGGGGGTTGGCTACGAGCAGTACTTC; CDR3: CAVSHQASGVGYEQYF
J: TRBJ1-6; size: few; D: NA; V: TRBV30; length: 14; DNA: TGTGCCTGGAGTACGTTTTCACTGTGGGCTCCCCTCCACTTT; CDR3: CAWSTFSLWAPLHF
J: TRBJ2-7; size: many; D: NA; V: TRBV12-3/TRBV12-4; length: 12; DNA: TGTGCCAGCAGTCCCTATAGCGGCGAGCAGTACTTC; CDR3: CASSPYSGEQYF
J: TRBJ2-1; size: many; D: NA; V: TRBV24-1; length: 13; DNA: TGTGCCACCAGTGATCCGAATTACAATGAGCAGTTCTTC; CDR3: CATSDPNYNEQFF
J: TRBJ2-4; size: NA; D: NA; V: TRBV15; length: 16; DNA: TGTGCCACCAGCTTGCAAGCGGTGGGATCCAAAAACATTCAGTACTTC; CDR3: CATSLQAVGSKNIQYF
J: TRBJ1-4; size: NA; D: TRBD1; V: TRBV19; length: 14; DNA: TGTGCCAGTAGTGACCGGGACAGAAATGAAAAACTGTTTTTT; CDR3: CASSDRDRNEKLFF
J: TRBJ2-7; size: few; D: NA; V: TRBV27; length: 14; DNA: TGTGCCAGCAGTGAGGGGGGCCGCTCCTACGAGCAGTACTTC; CDR3: CASSEGGRSYEQYF
J: TRBJ2-3; size: few; D: NA; V: TRBV7-6; length: 18; DNA: TGTGCCAGCAGCTTATTACCCGTCGGGGGCGCTAGCACAGATACGCAGTATTTT; CDR3: CASSLLPVGGASTDTQYF
J: TRBJ1-1; size: NA; D: NA; V: TRBV9; length: 17; DNA: TGTGCCAGCAGCGCGGGACTTACCCGTGCCGGGAGCTCTGAAGCTTTCTTT; CDR3: CASSAGLTRAGSSEAFF
J: TRBJ2-3; size: NA; D: NA; V: TRBV20-1; length: 14; DNA: TGCAGTTTACGAAGGAGACAGTACACAGATACGCAGTATTTT; CDR3: CSLRRRQYTDTQYF
J: TRBJ1-3; size: NA; D: TRBD1; V: TRBV11-2; length: 17; DNA: TGTGCCAGCAGCTTAGGAGGGTTTAGGACAGGGGCAAACACCATATATTTT; CDR3: CASSLGGFRTGANTIYF
J: TRBJ2-7; size: many; D: NA; V: TRBV20-1; length: 15; DNA: TGCAGTGCTAGACTATCCGGGACAAAGCCCTACGAGCAGTACTTC; CDR3: CSARLSGTKPYEQYF
J: TRBJ1-2; size: many; D: NA; V: TRBV19; length: 14; DNA: TGTGCCAGTAAGAATACAGGGACCGACTATGGCTACACCTTC; CDR3: CASKNTGTDYGYTF
J: TRBJ1-5; size: many; D: NA; V: TRBV24-1; length: 13; DNA: TGTGCCACCAGTGTAGGGCTGAGTCAGCCCCAGCATTTT; CDR3: CATSVGLSQPQHF
J: TRBJ2-1; size: NA; D: TRBD2; V: TRBV11-2; length: 15; DNA: TGTGCCAGCGGCGAAACTAGCGGCTCCTACAATGAGCAGTTCTTC; CDR3: CASGETSGSYNEQFF
J: TRBJ1-3; size: NA; D: NA; V: TRBV27; length: 17; DNA: TGTGCCAGCAGAAGGAGCTTCGCATCCAACTCTGGAAACACCATATATTTT; CDR3: CASRRSFASNSGNTIYF
J: TRBJ2-3; size: many; D: TRBD2; V: TRBV20-1; length: 14; DNA: TGCAGTGCCATGCCAGCGGGACTCACAGATACGCAGTATTTT; CDR3: CSAMPAGLTDTQYF
J: TRBJ1-1; size: NA; D: NA; V: TRBV5-4; length: 16; DNA: TGTGCCAGCAGCTTGCGGGGCTACGGAACGAACACTGAAGCTTTCTTT; CDR3: CASSLRGYGTNTEAFF
J: TRBJ2-5; size: many; D: NA; V: TRBV20-1; length: 11; DNA: TGCAGTGCGGCAAGGGGGGAGACCCAGTACTTC; CDR3: CSAARGETQYF
J: TRBJ1-2; size: few; D: NA; V: TRBV30; length: 11; DNA: TGTGCCGGTGGGGCGGCCTATGGCTACACCTTC; CDR3: CAGGAAYGYTF
J: TRBJ2-3; size: NA; D: NA; V: TRBV4-2; length: 16; DNA: TGTGCCAGCAGCCAAGAAGGCAAATCTAGCACAGGTACGCAGTATTTT; CDR3: CASSQEGKSSTGTQYF
J: TRBJ2-7; size: few; D: TRBD2; V: TRBV5-8; length: 15; DNA: TGTGCCAGCAGCTCGGATGGAGGGCTAGCGGGGCCTTGGTACTTC; CDR3: CASSSDGGLAGPWYF
J: TRBJ2-7; size: NA; D: TRBD1; V: TRBV10-3; length: 15; DNA: TGTGCCATCAGTGGAATACAGGGGGTAACCTACGAGCAGTACTTC; CDR3: CAISGIQGVTYEQYF
J: TRBJ1-2; size: NA; D: NA; V: TRBV20-1; length: 15; DNA: TGCAGTGCCACCGAAAGCCGGGACGCCAGATATGGCTACACCTTC; CDR3: CSATESRDARYGYTF
J: TRBJ2-3; size: few; D: TRBD1; V: TRBV20-1; length: 14; DNA: TGCAGTGCTGGACCGGGACAGGGCATCGTTACGCAGTATTTT; CDR3: CSAGPGQGIVTQYF
J: TRBJ2-7; size: many; D: TRBD2; V: TRBV9; length: 15; DNA: TGTGCCAGCAGCGTAGAGCTAGCGGATCTCTACGAGCAGTACTTC; CDR3: CASSVELADLYEQYF
J: TRBJ2-1; size: many; D: TRBD1; V: TRBV6-1; length: 14; DNA: TGTGCCAGCAGTGTACAGGGGTCCCACAATGAGCAGTTCTTC; CDR3: CASSVQGSHNEQFF
J: TRBJ1-2; size: many; D: NA; V: TRBV9; length: 15; DNA: TGTGCCAGCACCTCGGAACCTATGACCCTCTATGGCTACACCTTC; CDR3: CASTSEPMTLYGYTF
J: TRBJ1-4; size: NA; D: NA; V: TRBV25-1; length: 16; DNA: TGTGCCAGCAGCCAAGGGGGGGGCAGACAGAATGAAAAACTGTTTTTT; CDR3: CASSQGGGRQNEKLFF
J: TRBJ1-5; size: many; D: TRBD1; V: TRBV19; length: 16; DNA: TGTGCCAGCCAGTACGGACAGGGGATGCCCAATCAGCCCCAGCATTTT; CDR3: CASQYGQGMPNQPQHF
J: TRBJ2-6; size: many; D: NA; V: TRBV4-2; length: 16; DNA: TGTGCCAGCAGCCAAGAACAGGGATCCGGGGCCAACGTCCTGACTTTC; CDR3: CASSQEQGSGANVLTF
J: TRBJ1-2; size: once; D: NA; V: TRBV9; length: 15; DNA: TGTGCCAGCAGCGTAGGGGGGTGGGGGGCGAGCGGCTACACCTTC; CDR3: CASSVGGWGASGYTF
J: TRBJ1-2; size: many; D: NA; V: TRBV2; length: 11; DNA: TGTGCCAGCAGGGGGACGGTTGGCTACACCTTC; CDR3: CASRGTVGYTF
J: TRBJ1-2; size: many; D: TRBD1; V: TRBV2; length: 15; DNA: TGTGCCAGCATTCCGGGACAGCATCTTAACTATGGCTACACCTTC; CDR3: CASIPGQHLNYGYTF
J: TRBJ1-2; size: few; D: TRBD1; V: TRBV11-2; length: 17; DNA: TGTGCCAGCAGCCCCATTACCGGGACAGGGCGGGACTATGGCTACACCTTC; CDR3: CASSPITGTGRDYGYTF
J: TRBJ1-2; size: NA; D: TRBD1; V: TRBV10-3; length: 16; DNA: TGTGCCATCAGTGAGTTTTCACAGGGGGCAGGGGATGGCTACACCTTC; CDR3: CAISEFSQGAGDGYTF
J: TRBJ1-2; size: many; D: NA; V: TRBV7-9; length: 15; DNA: TGTGCCAGCAGCCCCCGTTTCCCGGAAACGGATGGCTACACCTTC; CDR3: CASSPRFPETDGYTF
J: TRBJ1-2; size: few; D: NA; V: TRBV6-1; length: 14; DNA: TGTGCCAGCAGTGAAGTGGGGGTACAGGGTGGCTACACCTTC; CDR3: CASSEVGVQGGYTF
J: TRBJ1-2; size: NA; D: NA; V: TRBV11-2; length: 17; DNA: TGTGCCAGCAGGGTGTGGACAGAAGACCGAGCTAACTATGGCTACACCTTC; CDR3: CASRVWTEDRANYGYTF
J: TRBJ2-1; size: NA; D: TRBD1; V: TRBV11-1; length: 15; DNA: TGTGCCAGCAGCCCCGGGACAGGGTTTTCGCATGAGCAGTTCTTC; CDR3: CASSPGTGFSHEQFF